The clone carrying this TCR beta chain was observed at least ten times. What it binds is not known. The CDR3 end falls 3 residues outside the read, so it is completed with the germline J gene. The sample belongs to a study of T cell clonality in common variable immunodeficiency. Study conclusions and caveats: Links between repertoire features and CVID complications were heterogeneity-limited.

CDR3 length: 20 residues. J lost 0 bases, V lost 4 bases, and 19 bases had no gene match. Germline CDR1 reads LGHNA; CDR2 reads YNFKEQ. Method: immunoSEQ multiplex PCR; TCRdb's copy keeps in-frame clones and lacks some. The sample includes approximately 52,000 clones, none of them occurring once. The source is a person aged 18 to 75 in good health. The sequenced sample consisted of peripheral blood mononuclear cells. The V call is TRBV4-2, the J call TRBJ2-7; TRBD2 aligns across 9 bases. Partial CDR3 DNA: TGTGCCAGCAGCCCTAGGGGGGGGGCTAGCGGGGCCGCCATCTCCTACGAG. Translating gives CASSPRGGASGAAISYE. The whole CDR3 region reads CASSPRGGASGAAISYEQYF.